The T cell receptor (beta chain) under discussion was sequenced for a study of blood T cell repertoires in COVID-19. Study at large: Samples of COVID-19 (acute and convalescent) were obtained from the United States, Italy and Spain. PBMCs, B-cell-depleted T cells, or T cells were the source of the cDNA or gDNA that made up the material.

The germline gives CDR1 MGHRA, CDR2 YSYEKL. The CDR3 is made up of 16 amino acids. With V trimmed by 0 bases and J by 0 bases, 5 bases remained unmatched. Per the original data handling: The authors estimated nucleated cell counts from reference gene primer amplification. Assay: immunoSEQ multiplex PCR; the TCRdb copy retains only in-frame clones and omits some. V, J and clone size reflect that table, while D and trimming were determined from the DNA. The data contain approximately 82,000 clones, about four fifths of them singletons. The V call is TRBV4-1, the J call TRBJ2-7; 7 bases are a match to TRBD2. The sequenced material came from peripheral blood. The TCR sequence derives from a woman aged 55 to 70 with acute or convalescent COVID-19. The CDR3 coding sequence is TGCGCCAGCAGCCAAGATCAAGCGGGGCGCTCCTACGAGCAGTACTTC. Translating it yields CASSQDQAGRSYEQYF.